The 14 T cell receptor beta chains listed next were all sequenced from one sample in a study of blood T cell repertoires in COVID-19. Assay used: immunoSEQ multiplex PCR; TCRdb lists only in-frame clones, some missing. The table has approximately 100,000 clones, around 81% seen once. Sequenced: peripheral blood. The origin of the receptors is a man aged 55 to 70 with acute or convalescent COVID-19.

This clone was picked up one time. The chain combines TRBV6-5 with TRBJ1-1; 8 nucleotides line up with TRBD1. This CDR3 is 12 amino acids long. Losses at the gene ends were 5 bases for V and 8 bases for J; bases not matched to a gene: 4. Germline loops: CDR1 MNHEY, CDR2 SVGAGI. The CDR3 DNA follows: TGTGCCAGCAGTAGGAACAGGGGGGAAGCTTTCTTT. Amino acids: CASSRNRGEAFF.

V and J are TRBV7-9 and TRBJ1-1; D remains ambiguous. Germline CDR1 SEHNR, CDR2 FQNEAQ (reference sequence). V was cut by 4 bases and J by 3 bases, with 9 bases left in between. The length of the CDR3 is 13 residues. The chain's CDR3 is CASSSNGYTEAFF. CDR3 nucleotides: TGTGCCAGCAGCTCGAACGGGTACACTGAAGCTTTCTTT. The complete variable domain, with remaining parts taken from reference TRBV7-9 and TRBJ1-1, reads DTGVSQNPRHKITKRGQNVTFRCDPISEHNRLYWYRQTLGQGPEFLTYFQNEAQLEKSRLLSDRFSAERPKGSFSTLEIQRTEQGDSAMYLCASSSNGYTEAFFGQGTRLTVV.

The V and J genes are TRBV11-2 and TRBJ1-2; 7 bases agree with TRBD1. Per germline, CDR1 SGHAT and CDR2 FQNNGV. This CDR3 is built from 12 residues. J was trimmed by 8 bases and V by 1 base; bases with no gene match: 1. CDR3 sequence: CASSLGDRGYTF. CDR3 nucleotide sequence: TGTGCCAGCAGCTTAGGGGACAGAGGCTACACCTTC. The full variable domain, with the rest looked up from reference TRBV11-2 and TRBJ1-2, is EAGVAQSPRYKIIEKRQSVAFWCNPISGHATLYWYQQILGQGPKLLIQFQNNGVVDDSQLPKDRFSAERLKGVDSTLKIQPAKLEDSAVYLCASSLGDRGYTFGSGTRLTVV.

V is TRBV28 and J is TRBJ2-7, with D possibly matching TRBD1 (5 bases). CDR1 is MDHEN, CDR2 SYDVKM, per germline. The V end was cut by 6 bases, the J end by 5 bases, with 17 bases between. This CDR3 is built from 14 residues. Here the CDR3 reads CASSDQGGDDEQYF. The CDR3 nucleotides are TGTGCCAGCAGCGATCAGGGTGGTGACGACGAGCAGTACTTC.

V and J are TRBV5-1 and TRBJ1-2, with D perhaps TRBD1 (5 bases). The germline V gene encodes CDR1 SGHRS and CDR2 YFSETQ. The CDR3 contains 15 residues. V gave up 2 bases and J gave up 5 bases, with 16 bases separating them. CDR3 nucleotide sequence: TGCGCCAGCAGCTTAAAGGACAAATTTTCATATGGCTACACCTTC. This gives the protein CASSLKDKFSYGYTF.

This clone appeared a few times. The rearrangement joins TRBV5-1 to TRBJ2-2; the D gene is possibly TRBD2 (6 bases). Trimming took off 2 bases at V and 2 bases at J, with 7 bases between the two ends. Germline-derived CDR1 and CDR2 are SGHRS and YFSETQ. The length of the CDR3 is 14 residues. In DNA form, the CDR3 reads TGCGCCAGCAGCTTCGGGGGTAACACCGGGGAGCTGTTTTTT. Residues: CASSFGGNTGELFF.

J is TRBJ1-1 and V is TRBV2; D gene uncertain. Germline loops: CDR1 SNHLY, CDR2 FYNNEI. The CDR3 totals 14 residues. The ends were cut back, 6 bases at V and 0 bases at J, with 11 bases in the middle. CDR3 amino acids: CASSVQSMNTEAFF. In DNA, the CDR3 is TGTGCCAGCAGCGTACAGAGCATGAACACTGAAGCTTTCTTT.

The CDR3 bases are TGTGCCAGTAGTCCAGGGGTCTATAGCAATCAGCCCCAGCATTTT. It translates to CASSPGVYSNQPQHF. The chain has TRBV19 and TRBJ1-5, with D possibly being TRBD1 (6 bases). The germline V and J ends were trimmed by 5 bases and 0 bases, with 11 bases remaining between them. The CDR3 runs to 15 residues. From germline, CDR1 is LNHDA and CDR2 SQIVND (reference sequence).

This chain's CDR3 is CATSEPGPTNEKLFF. For the CDR3, the DNA is TGTGCCACCAGTGAGCCAGGGCCAACTAATGAAAAACTGTTTTTT. The rearrangement uses TRBV24-1 and TRBJ1-4; D is possibly TRBD1 (5 bases). Germline CDR1 KGHDR, CDR2 SFDVKD. The CDR3 totals 15 residues. V shed 4 bases and J shed 0 bases, with 8 bases lying between them.

The rearrangement joins TRBV3-1 (or the pseudogene TRBV3-2) to TRBJ2-5; D is unresolved. Trimming took 0 bases from V and 1 from J, leaving 3 bases between them. The germline V gene has CDR1 LGHDT and CDR2 YNNKEL (reference sequence). The CDR3 contains 13 residues. CDR3 loop: CASSQDFQETQYF. In DNA form, the CDR3 reads TGTGCCAGCAGCCAAGACTTCCAAGAGACCCAGTACTTC.

The chain has TRBV5-1 and TRBJ1-2; 8 bases line up with TRBD1. CDR1 is SGHRS and CDR2 is YFSETQ in the germline V gene. The length of the CDR3 is 15 residues. V shed 4 bases and J 4 bases; nucleotides not matched to a gene: 9. In nucleotides, the CDR3 is TGCGCCAGCAGCGCGGCGGGACAGGAGATCTATGGCTACACCTTC. It encodes CASSAAGQEIYGYTF.

The J gene is TRBJ1-1, the V gene TRBV5-5, with 10 bases aligning to TRBD1. Germline V gene sequence: CDR1 SGHKS, CDR2 YYEKEE (reference sequence). CDR3 length: 16 amino acids. The ends lost 1 base at V and 2 bases at J; junction bases unmatched: 5. CDR3 in amino acids: CASSLRGDRGNTEAFF. CDR3 DNA: TGTGCCAGCAGCTTGCGAGGGGACAGGGGTAACACTGAAGCTTTCTTT.

The gene calls are TRBV5-5 and TRBJ1-6, with 9 bases that match TRBD1. J was trimmed by 10 bases and V by 1 base; bases with no gene match: 6. Germline loops: CDR1 SGHKS, CDR2 YYEKEE (reference sequence). This CDR3 is built from 15 residues. In nucleotides, the CDR3 is TGTGCCAGCAGCTTGAGGACGGACAGGGGCTCACCCCTCCACTTT. It encodes CASSLRTDRGSPLHF.

The chain combines TRBV14 with TRBJ1-3, with D perhaps matching TRBD1 (5 bases). This CDR3 contains 14 residues. Deletions cut 5 bases from V and 0 bases from J, with 8 bases between. Germline V gives CDR1 SGHDN, CDR2 FVKESK. The CDR3 loop reads CASSSTASGNTIYF. The CDR3 DNA reads TGTGCCAGCAGCTCGACAGCCTCTGGAAACACCATATATTTT. Full variable domain (rest looked up from reference TRBV14 and TRBJ1-3): EAGVTQFPSHSVIEKGQTVTLRCDPISGHDNLYWYRRVMGKEIKFLLHFVKESKQDESGMPNNRFLAERTGGTYSTLKVQPAELEDSGVYFCASSSTASGNTIYFGEGSWLTVV.